The clone carrying this T cell receptor beta chain was seen just once. This sample stems from a study of blood T cell repertoires in COVID-19. Study details: Samples came from the United States, Italy and Spain, spanning acute and convalescent COVID-19. PBMCs, B-cell-depleted T cells, or T cells were the source of the cDNA or gDNA that made up the material.

Authors' methods: Estimated nucleated cell counts came from reference gene primer amplification. Libraries were prepared by immunoSEQ multiplex PCR; TCRdb keeps only in-frame clonotypes and omits some of them. V, J and clone size were drawn from that table, and D and trimming were deduced from the DNA. The sample carries about 200,000 clones, about 85% recorded once. The germline V gene has CDR1 SGHRS and CDR2 YFSETQ. Trimming left V 4 bases short and J 5 bases short, with 10 bases between. The CDR3 is 12 residues long. The chain uses TRBV5-1 and TRBJ2-7; D tentatively reads TRBD1 or TRBD2 (6 bases each). Sequencing used peripheral blood. The source is a man aged 55 to 69 with active or convalescent COVID-19. The CDR3 bases are TGCGCCAGCAGCCTGGGGGGCGACGAGCAGTACTTC. Amino acids: CASSLGGDEQYF.